This TCR beta chain is drawn from a study of blood T cells in healthy people across ages. In the study overall: Template switching captured about one barcoded beta molecule per two T cells.

Study-level points and caveats: A greater number of naive CD4+ cells and higher diversity distinguished long-lived donors from aged donors.

As to this clonotype: Antigen: not known.

The CDR3 sequence is 12 residues long. Germline lookup yields CDR1 GTSNPN and CDR2 SVGIG (reference sequence). The second PCR ran roughly 7 to 12 cycles with a sample-barcoded 5' primer and J-beta primers. MiXCR, run by TCRdb on the 5' RACE reads, gives a single entry per CDR3 protein. Altogether approximately 1,000,000 distinct CDR3 sequences are present, approximately 38% being singletons, with the ten largest covering about an eighth. V gene TRBV30 combines with J gene TRBJ2-4; D remains ambiguous. Matching the DNA end better, TRBJ2-7 makes the J call doubtful. The TCR was taken from a young man in good health. Sequenced input: blood. CDR3 coding DNA: TGTGCCTGGAGCAGGCCTGCCTACGAGCAGTACTTC. It translates to CAWSRPAYEQYF.